The following is a T cell receptor beta chain sequence with its context. Sequencing was performed with immunoSEQ multiplex PCR; in TCRdb, only in-frame clones are kept and a portion is missing. The table lists under 95,000 clones, more than 80% of them singletons, with 5% to 6.5% in the top ten. This CDR3 is 17 amino acids long. Germline loops: CDR1 LGHNA, CDR2 YSLEER. J was trimmed by 4 bases and V by 0 bases; bases with no gene match: 10. The data belong to a study of PD-1 blockade in mismatch repair-deficient tumors. All patients were mismatch repair deficient, assessed by either PCR or immunohistochemistry. The TCR-sequenced patients were a few responders to pembrolizumab.

The gene calls are TRBV4-3 and TRBJ1-2; 8 nucleotides line up with TRBD1. The sequenced sample was peripheral blood, obtained 44 weeks after starting pembrolizumab. The receptor was isolated from an adult with mismatch repair-deficient cancer. CDR3 loop: CASSQDSGRGLAYGYTF. The CDR3 nucleotides read TGCGCCAGCAGCCAAGATAGCGGCAGGGGGCTCGCCTATGGCTACACCTTC.